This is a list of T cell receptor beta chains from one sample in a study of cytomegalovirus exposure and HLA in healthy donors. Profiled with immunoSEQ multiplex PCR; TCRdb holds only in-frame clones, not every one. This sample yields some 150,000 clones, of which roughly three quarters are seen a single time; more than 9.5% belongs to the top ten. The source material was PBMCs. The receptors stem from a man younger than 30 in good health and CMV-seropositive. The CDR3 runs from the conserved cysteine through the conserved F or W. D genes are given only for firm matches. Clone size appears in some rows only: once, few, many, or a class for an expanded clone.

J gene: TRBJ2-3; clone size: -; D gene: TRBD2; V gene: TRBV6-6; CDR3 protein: CASSTAGTSAADTQYF; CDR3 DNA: TGTGCCAGCAGCACCGCCGGGACTAGCGCAGCAGATACGCAGTATTTT
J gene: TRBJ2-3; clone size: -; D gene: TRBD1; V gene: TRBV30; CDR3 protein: CAWRHRGKITDTQYF; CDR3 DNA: TGTGCCTGGAGGCACAGGGGGAAGATCACAGATACGCAGTATTTT
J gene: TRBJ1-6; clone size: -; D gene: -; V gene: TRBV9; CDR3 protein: CASSVEEQGWSPLHF; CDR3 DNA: TGTGCCAGCAGCGTAGAGGAGCAGGGTTGGTCACCCCTCCACTTT
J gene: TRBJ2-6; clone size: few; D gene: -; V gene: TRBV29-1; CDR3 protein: CSTQDSGANVLTF; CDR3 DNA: TGCAGCACACAGGATTCTGGGGCCAACGTCCTGACTTTC
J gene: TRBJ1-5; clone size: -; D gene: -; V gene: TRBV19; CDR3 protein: CASSTAMRQPQHF; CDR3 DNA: TGTGCCAGTAGTACCGCTATGCGTCAGCCCCAGCATTTT
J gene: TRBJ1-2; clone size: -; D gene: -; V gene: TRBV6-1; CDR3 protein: CASSERQANYGYTF; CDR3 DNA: TGTGCCAGCAGTGAACGGCAGGCTAACTATGGCTACACCTTC
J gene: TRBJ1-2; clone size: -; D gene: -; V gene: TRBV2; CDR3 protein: CASSENTYNYGYTF; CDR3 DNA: TGTGCCAGCAGTGAAAACACATATAACTATGGCTACACCTTC
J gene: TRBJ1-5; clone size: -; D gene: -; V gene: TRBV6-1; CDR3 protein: CASSEGGEGNQPQHF; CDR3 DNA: TGTGCCAGCAGTGAAGGGGGGGAGGGCAATCAGCCCCAGCATTTT
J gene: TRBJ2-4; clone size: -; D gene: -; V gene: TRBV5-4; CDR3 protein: CASSLRTGPANIQYF; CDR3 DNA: TGTGCCAGCAGCTTGAGAACAGGGCCGGCAAACATTCAGTACTTC
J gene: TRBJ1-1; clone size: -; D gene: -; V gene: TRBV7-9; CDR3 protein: CASSLAMGADTEAFF; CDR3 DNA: TGTGCCAGCAGCTTAGCGATGGGGGCGGACACTGAAGCTTTCTTT
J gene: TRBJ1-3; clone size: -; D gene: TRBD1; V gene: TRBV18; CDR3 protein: CASSPRQGGSGNTIYF; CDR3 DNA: TGTGCCAGCTCACCCCGACAGGGGGGCTCTGGAAACACCATATATTTT
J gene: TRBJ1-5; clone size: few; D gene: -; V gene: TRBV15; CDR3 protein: CATSRSSGYQPQHF; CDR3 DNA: TGTGCCACCAGCAGATCGTCAGGGTACCAGCCCCAGCATTTT
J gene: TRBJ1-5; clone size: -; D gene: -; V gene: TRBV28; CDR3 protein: CASSRGRGDQPQHF; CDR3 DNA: TGTGCCAGCAGTCGGGGCCGGGGGGATCAGCCCCAGCATTTT
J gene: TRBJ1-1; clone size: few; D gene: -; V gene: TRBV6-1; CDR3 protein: CASSLSSSGNTEAFF; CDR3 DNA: TGTGCCAGCAGTCTTAGCTCCTCCGGGAACACTGAAGCTTTCTTT
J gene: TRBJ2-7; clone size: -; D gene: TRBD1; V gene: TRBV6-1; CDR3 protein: CASRNLPGGPYEQYF; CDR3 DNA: TGTGCCAGCAGGAACCTACCAGGGGGACCCTACGAGCAGTACTTC